Listed below are T cell receptor beta chains from one sample, sequenced in a study of control samples from healthy donors and cancer patients. The assay was immunoSEQ multiplex PCR, and TCRdb's table has in-frame clones only and misses some. The table shows approximately 130,000 clones, with roughly 90% occurring only once. The sequenced sample consisted of blood. Receptor source: a man between 45 and 60 years old in good health. The CDR3 runs from the conserved cysteine through the conserved F or W. The D gene is left open where the match is weak. A clone size is listed for some rows: how often the clone was seen (once, few, many), or a class if it is expanded.

length | J | size | D | V | CDR3 | DNA
16 | TRBJ1-1 | - | - | TRBV27 | CASLNLPRTPNTEAFF | TGTGCCAGCCTGAACCTCCCCCGGACACCGAACACTGAAGCTTTCTTT
13 | TRBJ1-1 | once | TRBD1 | TRBV2 | CASSVETGAEAFF | TGTGCCAGCAGCGTGGAGACAGGGGCGGAAGCTTTCTTT
17 | TRBJ2-7 | - | TRBD1 | TRBV3-1/TRBV3-2 | CASSQVLGGPGSYEQYF | TGTGCCAGCAGCCAAGTCCTAGGGGGCCCTGGCTCCTACGAGCAGTACTTC
17 | TRBJ1-1 | - | TRBD1 | TRBV2 | CASSDGDRQGLNTEAFF | TGTGCCAGCAGTGATGGGGACCGACAGGGGTTGAACACTGAAGCTTTCTTT
16 | TRBJ1-6 | - | - | TRBV18 | CASSQRGQNGNSPLHF | TGTGCCAGCTCACAGAGAGGACAGAACGGTAATTCACCCCTCCACTTT
12 | TRBJ1-4 | few | - | TRBV2 | CASRGDGEKLFF | TGTGCCAGCAGGGGGGACGGTGAAAAACTGTTTTTT
14 | TRBJ2-5 | - | - | TRBV11-2 | CASSFTGTQETQYF | TGTGCCAGCAGCTTTACAGGCACCCAAGAGACCCAGTACTTC
15 | TRBJ2-1 | - | TRBD2 | TRBV6-6 | CASSFLAGGNNEQFF | TGTGCCAGCAGTTTTCTAGCGGGGGGGAACAATGAGCAGTTCTTC
15 | TRBJ2-5 | - | - | TRBV6-5 | CASCPPHRVGETQYF | TGTGCCAGCTGTCCCCCTCACAGGGTCGGGGAGACCCAGTACTTC
14 | TRBJ1-2 | once | - | TRBV6-6 | CASFNGGLDYGYTF | TGTGCCAGCTTCAATGGAGGTCTAGACTATGGCTACACCTTC
15 | TRBJ2-7 | - | - | TRBV14 | CASSQLTGVLYEQYF | TGTGCCAGCAGCCAACTTACAGGAGTTCTCTACGAGCAGTACTTC
18 | TRBJ1-5 | few | TRBD1 | TRBV4-1 | CASSPRDRVAFSNQPQHF | TGCGCCAGCAGCCCCCGGGACAGGGTTGCTTTTAGCAATCAGCCCCAGCATTTT
15 | TRBJ2-1 | - | TRBD2 | TRBV5-4 | CASTLAGISYNEQFF | TGTGCCAGCACCCTAGCGGGGATCTCCTACAATGAGCAGTTCTTC
14 | TRBJ1-2 | - | TRBD1 | TRBV5-8 | CASRPRQGAMGYTF | TGTGCCAGCAGACCGCGACAGGGGGCAATGGGCTACACCTTC
15 | TRBJ1-2 | - | - | TRBV18 | CASSPVAGPHYGYTF | TGTGCCAGCTCACCTGTGGCAGGCCCTCACTATGGCTACACCTTC
17 | TRBJ2-1 | - | TRBD2 | TRBV20-1 | CSASALAGGQSYNEQFF | TGCAGTGCTAGTGCACTAGCGGGGGGCCAATCCTACAATGAGCAGTTCTTC
14 | TRBJ2-1 | - | - | TRBV5-6 | CASAAETSYNEQFF | TGTGCCAGCGCAGCGGAAACCTCCTACAATGAGCAGTTCTTC
15 | TRBJ2-3 | - | TRBD1 | TRBV5-1 | CASSSQGARTDTQYF | TGCGCCAGCAGCTCGCAGGGGGCCCGCACAGATACGCAGTATTTT
16 | TRBJ1-2 | - | TRBD1 | TRBV7-2 | CASGTQTGRQIYGYTF | TGTGCCAGCGGCACCCAGACAGGGCGCCAGATCTATGGCTACACCTTC
12 | TRBJ1-2 | once | - | TRBV12-3/TRBV12-4 | CASSLDVGGYTF | TGTGCCAGCAGTTTAGATGTGGGGGGCTACACCTTC
16 | TRBJ1-3 | - | - | TRBV9 | CASSGGPIASGNTIYF | TGTGCCAGCAGCGGAGGCCCAATAGCCTCTGGAAACACCATATATTTT
14 | TRBJ1-1 | - | - | TRBV30 | CAWSVSTMNTEAFF | TGTGCCTGGAGTGTAAGCACCATGAACACTGAAGCTTTCTTT
15 | TRBJ2-1 | - | TRBD2 | TRBV11-2 | CASSLGASGGSEQFF | TGTGCCAGCAGCTTAGGGGCTAGCGGGGGTAGTGAGCAGTTCTTC
14 | TRBJ2-3 | once | - | TRBV18 | CASSPARNTDTQYF | TGTGCCAGCTCACCAGCTAGAAACACAGATACGCAGTATTTT
13 | TRBJ1-2 | - | TRBD1 | TRBV19 | CASSPTGGNGYTF | TGTGCCAGTAGTCCGACAGGGGGCAATGGCTACACCTTC
18 | TRBJ1-1 | - | TRBD1 | TRBV19 | CASSSAGTGFYQNTEAFF | TGTGCCAGTAGTTCGGCCGGGACAGGGTTTTATCAGAACACTGAAGCTTTCTTT
15 | TRBJ2-1 | - | - | TRBV7-2 | CASSLAGGPYNEQFF | TGTGCCAGCAGCTTAGCGGGGGGGCCTTACAATGAGCAGTTCTTC
12 | TRBJ1-2 | - | - | TRBV7-9 | CASSSSLYGYTF | TGTGCCAGCAGCTCTTCCCTCTATGGCTACACCTTC
13 | TRBJ1-1 | - | - | TRBV5-1 | CASSLLADTEAFF | TGCGCCAGCAGCTTGCTTGCGGACACTGAAGCTTTCTTT
14 | TRBJ1-2 | - | - | TRBV29-1 | CSVDPPGNGYGYTF | TGCAGCGTTGATCCCCCCGGGAATGGGTATGGCTACACCTTC
13 | TRBJ1-2 | - | - | TRBV5-5 | CASSLDRAPGYTF | TGTGCCAGCAGCTTGGACAGGGCCCCTGGCTACACCTTC
19 | TRBJ1-1 | once | TRBD1 | TRBV7-8 | CASSSSAPGTGEFNTEAFF | TGTGCCAGCAGCTCATCCGCCCCCGGGACAGGGGAGTTCAACACTGAAGCTTTCTTT
14 | TRBJ1-4 | few | - | TRBV4-3 | CASSPTATNEKLFF | TGCGCCAGCAGCCCGACAGCAACTAATGAAAAACTGTTTTTT
17 | TRBJ2-5 | once | - | TRBV7-6 | CASSFPILKGGRETQYF | TGTGCCAGCAGCTTCCCCATTTTGAAGGGGGGCCGGGAGACCCAGTACTTC
15 | TRBJ2-5 | - | TRBD1 | TRBV6-5 | CASSYSRDSQETQYF | TGTGCCAGCAGTTACTCCCGGGACAGCCAAGAGACCCAGTACTTC
14 | TRBJ2-1 | - | TRBD2 | TRBV7-8 | CASSLEASGGRQFF | TGTGCCAGCAGCTTAGAGGCTAGCGGGGGACGGCAGTTCTTC
16 | TRBJ2-7 | - | TRBD2 | TRBV19 | CASSLRTSGSTSEQYF | TGTGCCAGTAGTTTGCGGACTAGCGGGTCCACGAGCGAGCAGTACTTC
15 | TRBJ1-1 | - | TRBD1 | TRBV7-9 | CASSTPTGGRAEAFF | TGTGCCAGCAGCACCCCGACAGGGGGCCGGGCTGAAGCTTTCTTT
14 | TRBJ2-3 | few | TRBD2 | TRBV5-4 | CASSFGSGGDTQYF | TGTGCCAGCAGCTTTGGTAGCGGGGGGGATACGCAGTATTTT
16 | TRBJ2-5 | - | TRBD2 | TRBV2 | CASSVLLAGVQETQYF | TGTGCCAGCAGTGTTCTACTAGCGGGCGTTCAAGAGACCCAGTACTTC
16 | TRBJ1-2 | - | - | TRBV5-4 | CASSGGVTGPNYGYTF | TGTGCCAGCAGCGGGGGGGTGACTGGACCTAACTATGGCTACACCTTC
15 | TRBJ1-1 | once | - | TRBV28 | CASSLLGRGAPSAFF | TGTGCCAGCAGTTTATTGGGGCGGGGAGCCCCTTCGGCTTTCTTT
14 | TRBJ2-7 | - | - | TRBV21-1 | CASSMPGSSYEQYF | TGTGCCAGCAGCATGCCAGGGAGCTCCTACGAGCAGTACTTC